This TCR beta chain was sequenced during a study of early T cells in non-severe SARS-CoV-2 infection. Study summary: Sequencing input comprised bulk RNA from unsorted whole blood; chain pairing was not available.

This clonotype was counted many times. Its antigen is as yet unknown. Individual cDNA molecules each received unique molecular identifiers attached to them. A single record per CDR3 protein comes from TCRdb applying MiXCR to the 5' RACE reads. The sample comprises 45,000 to 60,000 distinct CDR3 sequences, over 9.5% of which are singletons, and roughly 4.7% rests with the top ten. Overall study findings and caveats: Anti-spike CD8 responses were favored by VDJdb matching, which missed private and CD4 specificities.

CDR1 SGHVS and CDR2 FQNEAQ come from the germline V gene. V lost 2 bases and J 4 bases, leaving 18 bases between the germline ends. The CDR3 is 16 amino acids. Sequencing was carried out using whole blood. The rearrangement joins TRBV7-8 to TRBJ2-7; TRBD2 is a possible D gene (5 bases). This TCR came from an adult who was a healthcare worker with PCR-confirmed SARS-CoV-2 infection or an uninfected control (not recorded which). The CDR3 sequence is CASSLRRVTAQYEQYF. In nucleotides, the CDR3 is TGTGCCAGCAGCTTAAGGCGGGTAACAGCTCAATACGAGCAGTACTTC.